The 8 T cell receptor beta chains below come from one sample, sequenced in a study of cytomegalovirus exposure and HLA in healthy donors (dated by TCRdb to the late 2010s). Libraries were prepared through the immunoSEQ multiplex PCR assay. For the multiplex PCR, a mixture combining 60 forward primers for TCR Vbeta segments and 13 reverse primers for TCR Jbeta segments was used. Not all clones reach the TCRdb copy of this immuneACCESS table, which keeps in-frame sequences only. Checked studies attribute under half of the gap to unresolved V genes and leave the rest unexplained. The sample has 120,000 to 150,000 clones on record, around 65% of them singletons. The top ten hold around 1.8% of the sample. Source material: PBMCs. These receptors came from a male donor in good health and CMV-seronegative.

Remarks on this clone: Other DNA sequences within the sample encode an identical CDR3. The CDR3 DNA follows: TGTGCCAGCTCACCGGGACAGGGACCCTACGAGCAGTACTTC. Residues: CASSPGQGPYEQYF. The rearrangement uses TRBV18 and TRBJ2-7, with 9 nucleotides matching TRBD1. V was pared by 3 bases and J by 2 bases, with 2 bases of the junction left unmatched. CDR1 and CDR2 from the germline V gene are KGHSH and LQKENI. This CDR3 is built from 14 residues.

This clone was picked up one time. DNA for the CDR3: TGTGCCAGCAGCGCGGATACGGGCTATGGCTACACCTTC. Protein: CASSADTGYGYTF. The rearrangement joins TRBV7-3 to TRBJ1-2; D gene ambiguous. The CDR3 loop spans 13 amino acids. Trimming removed 5 bases from V and 4 bases from J, with 11 bases in between. Germline V gene lookup returns CDR1 SGHTA and CDR2 FQGTGA. Based on the CDR3 plus reference TRBV7-3 and TRBJ1-2, the full variable domain is GAGVSQTPSNKVTEKGKYVELRCDPISGHTALYWYRQSLGQGPEFLIYFQGTGAADDSGLPNDRFFAVRPEGSVSTLKIQRTERGDSAVYLCASSADTGYGYTFGSGTRLTVV.

Written as DNA, the CDR3 is TGTGCCAGCTCACCAGGGCCCGCCATCTCTGGAAACACCATATATTTT. The encoded protein is CASSPGPAISGNTIYF. This chain uses TRBV18 with TRBJ1-3; D gene unclear. Trimming removed 2 bases at V and 0 bases at J, with 11 bases between. The CDR3 runs to 16 residues. The germline V gene encodes CDR1 KGHSH and CDR2 LQKENI.

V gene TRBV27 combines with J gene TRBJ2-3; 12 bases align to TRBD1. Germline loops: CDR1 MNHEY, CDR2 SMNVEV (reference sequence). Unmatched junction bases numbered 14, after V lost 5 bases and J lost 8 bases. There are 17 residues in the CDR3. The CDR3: CASSLPSGTGGFGTQYF. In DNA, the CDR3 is TGTGCCAGCAGTCTCCCATCCGGGACAGGGGGCTTCGGTACGCAGTATTTT.

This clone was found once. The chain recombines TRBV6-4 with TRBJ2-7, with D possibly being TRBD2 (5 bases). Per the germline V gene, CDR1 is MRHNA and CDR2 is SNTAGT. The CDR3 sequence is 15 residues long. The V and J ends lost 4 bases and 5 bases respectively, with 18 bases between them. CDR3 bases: TGTGCCAGCAGTGGTTTTAGGCTAGCCATCGACGAGCAGTACTTC. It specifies CASSGFRLAIDEQYF.

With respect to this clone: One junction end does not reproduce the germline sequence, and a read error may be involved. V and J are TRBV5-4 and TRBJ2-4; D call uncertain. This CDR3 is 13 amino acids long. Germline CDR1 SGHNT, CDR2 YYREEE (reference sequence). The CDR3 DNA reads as TGTGCCAGCAGCTTGCAGGAAGGAAGCATTCGGTACTTC. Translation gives CASSLQEGSIRYF.

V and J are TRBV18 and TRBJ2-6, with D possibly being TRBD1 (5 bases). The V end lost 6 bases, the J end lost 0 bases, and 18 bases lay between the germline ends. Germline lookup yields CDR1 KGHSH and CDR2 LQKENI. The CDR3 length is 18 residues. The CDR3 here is CASSQLGPGRSGANVLTF. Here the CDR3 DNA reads TGTGCCAGCTCCCAATTGGGGCCCGGCCGCTCTGGGGCCAACGTCCTGACTTTC.

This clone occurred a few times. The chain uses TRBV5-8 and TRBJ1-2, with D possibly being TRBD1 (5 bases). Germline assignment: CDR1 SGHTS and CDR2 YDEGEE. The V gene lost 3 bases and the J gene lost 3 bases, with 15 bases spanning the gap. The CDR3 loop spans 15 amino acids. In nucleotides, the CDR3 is TGTGCCAGCAGCTCGGGGGTAGGGAAGTACTATGGCTACACCTTC. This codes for CASSSGVGKYYGYTF.